This T cell receptor beta chain was captured in a study of identical twins. From the 5' RACE reads, TCRdb called clonotypes with MiXCR, one entry per CDR3 protein. The sample consists of over 200,000 distinct CDR3 sequences, less than 9.5% of them appearing once. V lost 3 bases and J lost 4, with 9 bases in between. This CDR3 spans 13 amino acids. The sequencing sample was made of memory (CD45RO+) T cells sorted from blood. The chain combines TRBV12-3 or TRBV12-4 with TRBJ1-1; no clear D gene. The TCR sequence derives from a woman younger than 35 in good health. CDR3 DNA sequence: TGTGCCAGCAGTTTTAACCGGGGCACTGAAGCTTTCTTT. This encodes CASSFNRGTEAFF.